A selection of T cell receptor beta chains follows, all from one sample in a study of blood T cell repertoires in COVID-19. The method was immunoSEQ multiplex PCR; TCRdb's version includes in-frame clones alone and lacks a portion of them. The repertoire includes roughly 250,000 clones, more than 85% of them detected once, and approximately 1.5% sits in the top ten. The sequencing input was PBMCs or T cells enriched from blood (not recorded which). The source of these receptors is a woman in her fifties or sixties who had recovered from COVID-19. The CDR3 runs from the conserved cysteine through the conserved F or W. The D gene is left open where the match is weak. A clone size is listed for some rows: how often the clone was seen (once, few, many), or a class if it is expanded.

J gene: TRBJ2-7; clone size: -; V gene: TRBV30; D gene: TRBD2; CDR3 DNA: TGTGCCTGGAGGATAGCGGGGCGAATCAACGAGCAGTACTTC; CDR3 protein: CAWRIAGRINEQYF
J gene: TRBJ1-1; clone size: -; V gene: TRBV28; D gene: -; CDR3 DNA: TGTGCCGGCAGGACCTCGGGGACTGCGAACACTGAAGCTTTCTTT; CDR3 protein: CAGRTSGTANTEAFF
J gene: TRBJ2-7; clone size: -; V gene: TRBV7-9; D gene: TRBD1; CDR3 DNA: TGTGCCAGCAGCCCAACGACAGGGGGAAAGACGTCAGTCTACGAGCAGTACTTC; CDR3 protein: CASSPTTGGKTSVYEQYF
J gene: TRBJ1-1; clone size: once; V gene: TRBV5-1; D gene: -; CDR3 DNA: TGCGCCAGCAGCCCGGCAGGGTGGGGCACTGAAGCTTTCTTT; CDR3 protein: CASSPAGWGTEAFF
J gene: TRBJ1-1; clone size: -; V gene: TRBV5-1; D gene: -; CDR3 DNA: TGCGCCAGCAGCTTGGGGGGACACTCCCTGGGGGCTTTCTTT; CDR3 protein: CASSLGGHSLGAFF
J gene: TRBJ2-1; clone size: once; V gene: TRBV7-2; D gene: TRBD2; CDR3 DNA: TGTGCCAGCAGCTTCAGCGGGAGGGCCGTCTATGAGCAGTTCTTC; CDR3 protein: CASSFSGRAVYEQFF
J gene: TRBJ1-5; clone size: -; V gene: TRBV7-8; D gene: TRBD1; CDR3 DNA: TGTGCCAGCAGCGCTAACAGGGGGAATCAGCCCCAGCATTTT; CDR3 protein: CASSANRGNQPQHF
J gene: TRBJ2-3; clone size: -; V gene: TRBV30; D gene: TRBD2; CDR3 DNA: TGTGCCCACATAGGGACTAGCGGGAGCACAGATACGCAGTATTTT; CDR3 protein: CAHIGTSGSTDTQYF
J gene: TRBJ1-5; clone size: -; V gene: TRBV28; D gene: TRBD1; CDR3 DNA: TGTGCCAGCAGTTTATGGGACAGGGCAAATCAGCCCCAGCATTTT; CDR3 protein: CASSLWDRANQPQHF
J gene: TRBJ2-6; clone size: -; V gene: TRBV10-3; D gene: -; CDR3 DNA: TGTGCCATCAGGGGACTGAGCTCTGGGGCCAACGTCCTGACTTTC; CDR3 protein: CAIRGLSSGANVLTF
J gene: TRBJ2-1; clone size: -; V gene: TRBV27; D gene: TRBD1; CDR3 DNA: TGTGCCAGCAGTTCGGGACAGGAGCCTGGGAGTGAGCAGTTCTTC; CDR3 protein: CASSSGQEPGSEQFF
J gene: TRBJ2-7; clone size: few; V gene: TRBV30; D gene: TRBD1; CDR3 DNA: TGTGCCTGGAGATCACGGGACAGGGGATACGAGCAGTACTTC; CDR3 protein: CAWRSRDRGYEQYF
J gene: TRBJ2-3; clone size: -; V gene: TRBV7-2; D gene: TRBD1; CDR3 DNA: TGTGCCAGCAGCAGACGGACAGGGCGCACAGATACGCAGTATTTT; CDR3 protein: CASSRRTGRTDTQYF
J gene: TRBJ2-6; clone size: -; V gene: TRBV5-1; D gene: -; CDR3 DNA: TGCGCCAGCAGCTACACAGGGTCTGGGGCCAACGTCCTGACTTTC; CDR3 protein: CASSYTGSGANVLTF
J gene: TRBJ2-7; clone size: -; V gene: TRBV5-1; D gene: TRBD2; CDR3 DNA: TGCGCCAGCAGCCCTGCCGGAGCTAGCGGCTCCTACGAGCAGTACTTC; CDR3 protein: CASSPAGASGSYEQYF
J gene: TRBJ2-1; clone size: once; V gene: TRBV30; D gene: -; CDR3 DNA: TGTGCCTGGAGTGGGTGGGGCGAAAGCTCCTACAATGAGCAGTTCTTC; CDR3 protein: CAWSGWGESSYNEQFF
J gene: TRBJ2-1; clone size: -; V gene: TRBV7-7; D gene: TRBD2; CDR3 DNA: TGTGCTAGCAGCTTTGAACTAGCGGGACTCAATGAGCAGTTCTTC; CDR3 protein: CASSFELAGLNEQFF
J gene: TRBJ1-3; clone size: -; V gene: TRBV19; D gene: -; CDR3 DNA: TGTGCCAGTAGTATTCTGGGGCAGGGCTTCTCTGGAAACACCATATATTTT; CDR3 protein: CASSILGQGFSGNTIYF
J gene: TRBJ2-3; clone size: -; V gene: TRBV7-3; D gene: -; CDR3 DNA: TGTGCCAGCAGCTTACATGGCGGGTCCCTCCAAGCAGATACGCAGTATTTT; CDR3 protein: CASSLHGGSLQADTQYF
J gene: TRBJ1-2; clone size: -; V gene: TRBV4-3; D gene: -; CDR3 DNA: TGCGCCAGCAGCCCCGACCCAGGGGACTATGGCTACACCTTC; CDR3 protein: CASSPDPGDYGYTF
J gene: TRBJ2-5; clone size: -; V gene: TRBV5-6; D gene: TRBD2; CDR3 DNA: TGTGCCAGCAGCTTCGGGAGGGGAGAGACCCAGTACTTC; CDR3 protein: CASSFGRGETQYF
J gene: TRBJ1-2; clone size: -; V gene: TRBV5-1; D gene: TRBD1; CDR3 DNA: TGCGCCAGCAGCACGCCGGGACAGGGGGCGCAGGGCTATGGCTACACCTTC; CDR3 protein: CASSTPGQGAQGYGYTF
J gene: TRBJ1-1; clone size: many; V gene: TRBV19; D gene: -; CDR3 DNA: TGTGCCAGTAGTCTACCCGCGGACAGGAACACTGAAGCTTTCTTT; CDR3 protein: CASSLPADRNTEAFF
J gene: TRBJ2-3; clone size: -; V gene: TRBV7-9; D gene: -; CDR3 DNA: TGTGCCAGCAGCTTCTGGCAGAACACAGATACGCAGTATTTT; CDR3 protein: CASSFWQNTDTQYF
J gene: TRBJ2-1; clone size: -; V gene: TRBV7-9; D gene: TRBD2; CDR3 DNA: TGTGCCAGCCTAGGAGAGGGACTAGCGGGAGGTGGCTCCTACAATGAGCAGTTCTTC; CDR3 protein: CASLGEGLAGGGSYNEQFF
J gene: TRBJ2-1; clone size: -; V gene: TRBV24-1; D gene: TRBD1; CDR3 DNA: TGTGCCACTGGACAGGGCTCCTACAATGAGCAGTTCTTC; CDR3 protein: CATGQGSYNEQFF
J gene: TRBJ1-1; clone size: -; V gene: TRBV5-4; D gene: -; CDR3 DNA: TGTGCCAGCAGCTCCCCCCAAGGACAGTTGAACACTGAAGCTTTCTTT; CDR3 protein: CASSSPQGQLNTEAFF
J gene: TRBJ1-1; clone size: -; V gene: TRBV6-5; D gene: -; CDR3 DNA: TGTGCCAGCAGTTATGGGCAGGGAAGGAACACTGAAGCTTTCTTT; CDR3 protein: CASSYGQGRNTEAFF
J gene: TRBJ2-3; clone size: many; V gene: TRBV6-4; D gene: TRBD2; CDR3 DNA: TGTGCCAGCAGTTTGACTAGCGGGAGGACCGATACGCAGTATTTT; CDR3 protein: CASSLTSGRTDTQYF
J gene: TRBJ2-1; clone size: -; V gene: TRBV19; D gene: TRBD2; CDR3 DNA: TGTGCCAGTAGTCGACTAGCTGGTGGGTCCTACAATGAGCAGTTCTTC; CDR3 protein: CASSRLAGGSYNEQFF
J gene: TRBJ1-1; clone size: -; V gene: TRBV18; D gene: -; CDR3 DNA: TGTGCCAGCTCACGGTCCGGAGGATCGAACACTGAAGCTTTCTTT; CDR3 protein: CASSRSGGSNTEAFF
J gene: TRBJ2-2; clone size: -; V gene: TRBV11-3; D gene: TRBD2; CDR3 DNA: TGTGCCAGCAGCCTCAGGACTAGCCCCGGGGAGCTGTTTTTT; CDR3 protein: CASSLRTSPGELFF
J gene: TRBJ2-7; clone size: -; V gene: TRBV5-1; D gene: -; CDR3 DNA: TGCGCCAGCAGCTTGGCCGTGACGGGAGTCTACGAGCAGTACTTC; CDR3 protein: CASSLAVTGVYEQYF
J gene: TRBJ2-2; clone size: -; V gene: TRBV18; D gene: -; CDR3 DNA: TGTGCCAGCTCACCACCCAGGAGGGAGCTGTTTTTT; CDR3 protein: CASSPPRRELFF
J gene: TRBJ1-4; clone size: few; V gene: TRBV6-5; D gene: -; CDR3 DNA: TGTGCCAGCAGTTACCCCACAGGATCTAATGAAAAACTGTTTTTT; CDR3 protein: CASSYPTGSNEKLFF
J gene: TRBJ1-2; clone size: -; V gene: TRBV5-1; D gene: TRBD1; CDR3 DNA: TGCGCCAGCAGCTTGGGACCCGGACAGGGATTCTCGAGAGGCTACACCTTC; CDR3 protein: CASSLGPGQGFSRGYTF
J gene: TRBJ2-3; clone size: -; V gene: TRBV2; D gene: TRBD2; CDR3 DNA: TGTGCCAGCTATTGGACTAGCGGGTCTCATACGCAGTATTTT; CDR3 protein: CASYWTSGSHTQYF
J gene: TRBJ2-2; clone size: -; V gene: TRBV19; D gene: -; CDR3 DNA: TGTGCCAGTAATTTCGGGGGGCGCACCGGGGAGCTGTTTTTT; CDR3 protein: CASNFGGRTGELFF
J gene: TRBJ2-5; clone size: -; V gene: TRBV30; D gene: -; CDR3 DNA: TGTGCCTGGAGTGTATTTACGGGAGAGACCCAGTACTTC; CDR3 protein: CAWSVFTGETQYF
J gene: TRBJ1-2; clone size: -; V gene: TRBV7-9; D gene: TRBD1; CDR3 DNA: TGTGCCAGCAGCTCGAAAGACAGGGACTATGGCTACACCTTC; CDR3 protein: CASSSKDRDYGYTF